Following are 4 T cell receptor beta chains from one sample sequenced in a study of CD8+CD57+ T cells in acquired aplastic anemia. Flow cytometry had shown expanded CD8+CD57+ cells in the patients chosen for sequencing. Investigators profiled TCR beta VDJ and CDR3 from genomic DNA template. TCRdb used MiXCR to reprocess the reads, holding one entry per CDR3 protein. Found here are roughly 240,000 distinct CDR3 sequences, roughly half of them singletons; the top ten hold under 9%. Sequenced input: sorted CD4+, CD8+, or CD8+CD57+ T cells (not recorded which) from PBMCs. Every receptor here comes from a human donor with aplastic anemia.

This clonotype was detected ten times or more. The J gene is TRBJ2-2, the V gene TRBV7-9; no clear D gene. The V and J ends lost 2 bases and 1 base respectively, with 2 bases between them. Germline assignment: CDR1 SEHNR and CDR2 FQNEAQ (reference sequence). This CDR3 is built from 13 residues. The CDR3 DNA follows: TGTGCCAGCAGCTTAAAGAACACCGGGGAGCTGTTTTTT. It yields the protein CASSLKNTGELFF.

About this clonotype itself: A much larger clone sits a single nucleotide away, making a read error possible. DNA for the CDR3: TGTGCGGCCGGTGAGCGGTTCTTC. It translates to CAAGERFF. The genes are TRBV27 and TRBJ2-1; no firm D call. CDR3 size: 8 residues. Germline V gives CDR1 MNHEY, CDR2 SMNVEV (reference sequence).

This clonotype showed up many times. One junction end does not reproduce the germline sequence, and a read error may be involved. The V call is TRBV7-8, the J call TRBJ2-7; 7 positions match TRBD2. In germline, CDR1 is SGHVS, CDR2 FQNEAQ. The length of the CDR3 is 13 residues. CDR3 protein: CASSVAGSYEQYF. The DNA of the CDR3 is TGTGCCAGCAGCGTAGCGGGCTCCTACGAGCAGTACTTC.

The CDR3 protein is CASRPTGQRSYEQYF. The CDR3 DNA is TGTGCCAGCAGACCGACAGGGCAGCGCTCCTACGAGCAGTACTTC. The chain links TRBV27 to TRBJ2-7; 7 bases are a match to TRBD1. Germline assignment: CDR1 MNHEY and CDR2 SMNVEV (reference sequence). The CDR3 runs 15 residues. With 6 bases clipped from V and 0 bases from J, the junction kept 8 bases outside the gene matches.